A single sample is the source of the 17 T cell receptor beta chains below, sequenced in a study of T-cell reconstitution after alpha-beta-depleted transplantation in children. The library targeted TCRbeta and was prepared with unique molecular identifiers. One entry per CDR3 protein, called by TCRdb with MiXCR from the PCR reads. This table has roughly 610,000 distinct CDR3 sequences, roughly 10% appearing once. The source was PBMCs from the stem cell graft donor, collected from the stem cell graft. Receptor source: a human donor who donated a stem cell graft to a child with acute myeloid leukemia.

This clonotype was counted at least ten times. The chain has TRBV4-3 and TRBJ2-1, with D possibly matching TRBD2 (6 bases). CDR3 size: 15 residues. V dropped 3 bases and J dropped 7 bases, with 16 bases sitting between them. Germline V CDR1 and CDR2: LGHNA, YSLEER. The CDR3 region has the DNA TGCGCCAGCAGCCACGGCTCAGGCCGGGGGAATGAGCAGTTCTTC. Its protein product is CASSHGSGRGNEQFF.

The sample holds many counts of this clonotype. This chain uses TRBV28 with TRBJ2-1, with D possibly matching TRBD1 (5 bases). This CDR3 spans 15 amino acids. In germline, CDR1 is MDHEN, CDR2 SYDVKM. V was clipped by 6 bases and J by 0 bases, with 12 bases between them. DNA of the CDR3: TGTGCCAGCAGATCCCAGGGATCCTCCTACAATGAGCAGTTCTTC. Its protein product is CASRSQGSSYNEQFF.

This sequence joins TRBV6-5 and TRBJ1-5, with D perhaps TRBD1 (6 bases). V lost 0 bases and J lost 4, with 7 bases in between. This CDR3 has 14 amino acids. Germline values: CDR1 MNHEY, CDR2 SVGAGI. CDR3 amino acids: CASSYSRGNQPQHF. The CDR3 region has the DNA TGTGCCAGCAGTTACTCAAGGGGGAATCAGCCCCAGCATTTT.

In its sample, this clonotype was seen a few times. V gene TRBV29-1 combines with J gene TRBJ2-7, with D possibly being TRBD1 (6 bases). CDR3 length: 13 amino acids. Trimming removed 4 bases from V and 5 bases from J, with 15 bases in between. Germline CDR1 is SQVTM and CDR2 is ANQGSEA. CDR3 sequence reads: CSVAGQSADEQYF. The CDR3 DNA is TGCAGCGTTGCGGGACAATCAGCCGACGAGCAGTACTTC.

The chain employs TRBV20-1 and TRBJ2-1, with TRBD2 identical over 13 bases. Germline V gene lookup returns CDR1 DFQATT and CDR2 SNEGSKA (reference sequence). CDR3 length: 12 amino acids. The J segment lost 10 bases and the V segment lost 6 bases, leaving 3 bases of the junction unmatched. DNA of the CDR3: TGCAGTGCAAGACTAGCGGGAGGCGAGCAGTTCTTC. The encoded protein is CSARLAGGEQFF.

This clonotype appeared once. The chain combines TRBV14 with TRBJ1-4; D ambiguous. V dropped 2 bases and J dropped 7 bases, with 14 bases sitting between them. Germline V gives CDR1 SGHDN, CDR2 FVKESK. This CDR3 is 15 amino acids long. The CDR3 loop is CASSQPLPGGEKLFF. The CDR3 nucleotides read TGTGCCAGCAGCCAACCCCTTCCGGGAGGTGAAAAACTGTTTTTT.

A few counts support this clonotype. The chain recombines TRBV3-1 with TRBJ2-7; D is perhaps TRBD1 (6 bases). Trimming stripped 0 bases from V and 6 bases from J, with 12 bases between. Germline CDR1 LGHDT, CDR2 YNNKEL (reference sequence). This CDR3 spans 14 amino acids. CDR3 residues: CASSQEGDKIEQYF. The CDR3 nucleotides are TGTGCCAGCAGCCAAGAGGGGGACAAGATCGAGCAGTACTTC.

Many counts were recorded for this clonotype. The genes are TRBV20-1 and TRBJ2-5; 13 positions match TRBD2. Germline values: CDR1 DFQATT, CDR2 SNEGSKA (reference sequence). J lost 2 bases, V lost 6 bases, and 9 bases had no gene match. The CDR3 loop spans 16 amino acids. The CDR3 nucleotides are TGCAGTGCCAGACTAGCGGGAGGCCTCCATCAAGAGACCCAGTACTTC. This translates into CSARLAGGLHQETQYF.

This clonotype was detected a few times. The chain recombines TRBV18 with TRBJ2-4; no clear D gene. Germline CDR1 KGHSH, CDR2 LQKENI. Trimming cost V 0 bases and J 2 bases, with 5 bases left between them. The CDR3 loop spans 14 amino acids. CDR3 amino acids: CASSPPSPKNIQYF. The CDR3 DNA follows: TGTGCCAGCTCACCACCTAGCCCCAAAAACATTCAGTACTTC.

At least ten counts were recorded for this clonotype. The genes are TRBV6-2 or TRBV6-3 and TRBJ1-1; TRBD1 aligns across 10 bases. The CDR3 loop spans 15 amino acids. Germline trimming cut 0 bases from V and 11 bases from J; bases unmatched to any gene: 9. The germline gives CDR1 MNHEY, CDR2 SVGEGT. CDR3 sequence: CASSYSTLTGGLAFF. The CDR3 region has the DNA TGTGCCAGCAGTTACTCCACATTGACAGGGGGCCTCGCTTTCTTT.

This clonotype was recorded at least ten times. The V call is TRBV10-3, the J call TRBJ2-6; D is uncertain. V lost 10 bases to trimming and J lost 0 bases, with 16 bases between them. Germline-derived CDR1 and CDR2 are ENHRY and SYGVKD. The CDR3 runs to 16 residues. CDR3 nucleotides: TGTGCCAGCAGGAGTCCCGGCACCTCTGGGGCCAACGTCCTGACTTTC. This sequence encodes CASRSPGTSGANVLTF.

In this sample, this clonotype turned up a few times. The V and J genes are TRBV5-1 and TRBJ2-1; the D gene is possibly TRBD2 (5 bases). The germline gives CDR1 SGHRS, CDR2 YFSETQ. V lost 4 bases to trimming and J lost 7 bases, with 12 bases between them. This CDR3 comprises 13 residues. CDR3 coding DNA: TGCGCCAGCAGCACCGGACTGCAGAATGAGCAGTTCTTC. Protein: CASSTGLQNEQFF. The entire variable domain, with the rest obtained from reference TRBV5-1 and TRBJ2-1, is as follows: KAGVTQTPRYLIKTRGQQVTLSCSPISGHRSVSWYQQTPGQGLQFLFEYFSETQRNKGNFPGRFSGRQFSNSRSEMNVSTLELGDSALYLCASSTGLQNEQFFGPGTRLTVL.

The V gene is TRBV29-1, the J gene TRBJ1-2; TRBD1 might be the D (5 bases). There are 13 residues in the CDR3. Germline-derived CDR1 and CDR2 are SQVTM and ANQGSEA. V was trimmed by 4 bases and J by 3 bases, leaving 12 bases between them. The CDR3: CSVAREPDYGYTF. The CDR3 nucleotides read TGCAGCGTTGCCAGGGAGCCTGACTATGGCTACACCTTC.

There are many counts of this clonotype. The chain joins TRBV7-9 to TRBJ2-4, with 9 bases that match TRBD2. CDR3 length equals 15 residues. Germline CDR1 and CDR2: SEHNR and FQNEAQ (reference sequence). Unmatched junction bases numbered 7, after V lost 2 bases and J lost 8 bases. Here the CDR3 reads CASSLMREGQDIQYF. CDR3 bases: TGTGCCAGCAGCTTAATGCGGGAGGGCCAGGACATTCAGTACTTC.

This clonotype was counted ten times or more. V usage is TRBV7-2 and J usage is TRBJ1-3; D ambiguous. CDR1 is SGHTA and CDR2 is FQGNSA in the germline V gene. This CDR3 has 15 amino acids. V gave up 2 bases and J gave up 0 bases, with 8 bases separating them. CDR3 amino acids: CASSLLLISGNTIYF. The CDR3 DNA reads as TGTGCCAGCAGCTTATTGTTGATCTCTGGAAACACCATATATTTT.

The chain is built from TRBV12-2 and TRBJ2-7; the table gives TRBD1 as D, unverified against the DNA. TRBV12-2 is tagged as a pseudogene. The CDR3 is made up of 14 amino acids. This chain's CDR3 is CASRSVGTGHEQYF. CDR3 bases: TGTGCAAGTCGCTCGGTGGGGACAGGGCACGAGCAGTACTTC.

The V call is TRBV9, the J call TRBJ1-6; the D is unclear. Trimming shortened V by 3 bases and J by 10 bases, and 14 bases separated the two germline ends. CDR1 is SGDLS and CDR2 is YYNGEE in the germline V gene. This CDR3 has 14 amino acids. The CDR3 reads CASSGSRPQSPLHF. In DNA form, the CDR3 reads TGTGCCAGCAGCGGTAGCAGGCCCCAATCACCCCTCCACTTT.